This entry is about one TCR beta chain. This record belongs to a study of blood T cell repertoires in COVID-19. Turning to the study itself: Acute and convalescent COVID-19 specimens originated in the United States, Italy and Spain. The analysed material was cDNA or gDNA that came from T cells, B-cell-depleted T cells, or PBMCs.

In the authors' methods: Researchers report that nucleated cell counts were estimated from reference gene primer amplification. The table came from immunoSEQ multiplex PCR; TCRdb's copy has only in-frame clones and leaves some out. V, J and clone size are taken as reported in that table, and D and trimming were inferred from the DNA itself. Of roughly 150,000 clones listed, over 70% are singletons. Trimming took 4 bases from V and 8 from J, leaving 11 bases between them. The CDR3 consists of 12 residues. CDR1 and CDR2 (germline): MDHEN, SYDVKM. This sequence was found in a man aged 55 to 69 with acute or convalescent COVID-19. The material sequenced was peripheral blood. The chain recombines TRBV28 with TRBJ1-2; D unresolved. The CDR3 region is CASSSHIPGYTF. DNA for the CDR3: TGTGCCAGCAGTTCCCACATCCCCGGCTACACCTTC.